This T cell receptor beta chain was found in a study of blood T cell repertoires in COVID-19. On the study more broadly: Researchers got acute and convalescent COVID-19 samples from the United States, Italy and Spain. T cells, B-cell-depleted T cells, or PBMCs provided the cDNA or gDNA that served as material.

In the original processing: For nucleated cells, counts were estimated from reference gene primer amplification. Assay used: immunoSEQ multiplex PCR; TCRdb lists only in-frame clones, some missing. V, J and clone size are those of that table, while D and trimming were read from the DNA. Of hundreds of thousands of clones listed, under 90% are singletons. Sequencing used peripheral blood. This receptor was identified in a man between 60 and 75 years old who had recovered from COVID-19.

CDR3 in amino acids: CASSKVSSTGAYEQYF. CDR3 coding DNA: TGTGCCAGCAGCAAGGTGAGTTCGACAGGGGCCTACGAGCAGTACTTC. V usage is TRBV21-1 and J usage is TRBJ2-7; no DNA check was done on the table's D call, TRBD1. TRBV21-1 is recorded as a pseudogene. The CDR3 has 16 residues.